The 27 T cell receptor beta chains in this list originate from one sample, sequenced in a study of monozygotic twins with inflammatory bowel disease. After re-calling the 5' RACE reads, TCRdb lists one entry per CDR3 protein, DNA absent. The sample's table shows around 450,000 distinct CDR3 sequences. What was sequenced was blood. The source is a human donor with ulcerative colitis or Crohn's disease, or a healthy co-twin of an affected twin (not recorded which).

The gene calls are TRBV10-3 and TRBJ1-1; as DNA is missing, the TRBD1 call by TCRdb cannot be tested. CDR1 is ENHRY and CDR2 is SYGVKD in the germline V gene. The CDR3 is made up of 13 amino acids. The CDR3 loop is CASGQGAGTEAFF.

This chain connects TRBV15 to TRBJ2-1; the TRBD2 assignment by TCRdb is unverifiable without DNA. The CDR3 is 16 amino acids. Per the germline V gene, CDR1 is LNHNV and CDR2 is YYDKDF (reference sequence). The CDR3 sequence: CATSRAELAGGDEQFF.

This chain joins TRBV2 and TRBJ2-3. The CDR3 is 14 amino acids. Germline lookup yields CDR1 SNHLY and CDR2 FYNNEI. The CDR3 is CASDMDTSTDTQYF.

The chain's CDR3 is CASSLSSGTYTGELFF. The genes are TRBV7-2 and TRBJ2-2; TCRdb lists TRBD2, though no DNA is available to test this call. The CDR3 is 16 amino acids. Germline CDR1 reads SGHTA; CDR2 reads FQGNSA.

The V call is TRBV5-1, the J call TRBJ1-1; TCRdb calls TRBD1, which cannot be checked without DNA. The CDR3 has 15 amino acids. In germline, CDR1 is SGHRS, CDR2 YFSETQ. The CDR3 is CASTPTGQGGTEAFF.

The V call is TRBV6-1, the J call TRBJ2-1; TCRdb picks TRBD2, but there is no DNA to check that call. CDR3 size: 17 residues. The germline V gene has CDR1 MNHNS and CDR2 SASEGT. The chain's CDR3 is CASRPISGRGSYNEQFF.

The rearrangement uses TRBV20-1 and TRBJ1-4; TCRdb reports TRBD1, a call that lacks DNA to check it against. The CDR3 runs to 14 residues. Germline CDR1 DFQATT, CDR2 SNEGSKA (reference sequence). The CDR3 loop reads CSASGWDREEKLFF.

The chain links TRBV4-2 to TRBJ1-2. The germline V gene has CDR1 LGHNA and CDR2 YNFKEQ. The CDR3 loop spans 13 amino acids. CDR3 amino acids: CASSSGEEVGYTF.

This rearrangement joins TRBV29-1 to TRBJ2-7; TCRdb's D gene call, TRBD2, goes unchecked for lack of DNA. This CDR3 has 12 residues. Germline V CDR1 and CDR2: SQVTM, ANQGSEA. The CDR3 loop is CSVGGGDYEQYF.

The chain has TRBV18 and TRBJ1-6. The CDR3 is 15 amino acids. The germline V gene encodes CDR1 KGHSH and CDR2 LQKENI. This CDR3 is CASSRSEIPNSPLHF.

This rearrangement joins TRBV3-1 to TRBJ1-6; the TRBD1 assignment by TCRdb is unverifiable without DNA. This CDR3 has 16 residues. Germline V gene sequence: CDR1 LGHDT, CDR2 YNNKEL (reference sequence). The CDR3 protein is CASSPDRRTYNSPLHF.

V is TRBV28 and J is TRBJ2-7; TCRdb designates TRBD1, a call that cannot be tested without DNA. There are 13 residues in the CDR3. Germline V CDR1 and CDR2: MDHEN, SYDVKM. CDR3 residues: CASSPQGVGEQYF. Together with reference TRBV28 and TRBJ2-7, the CDR3 gives the full variable domain: DVKVTQSSRYLVKRTGEKVFLECVQDMDHENMFWYRQDPGLGLRLIYFSYDVKMKEKGDIPEGYSVSREKKERFSLILESASTNQTSMYLCASSPQGVGEQYFGPGTRLTVT.

The genes are TRBV7-3 and TRBJ2-1. The CDR3 contains 14 residues. Looked up from germline, CDR1 is SGHTA and CDR2 is FQGTGA. CDR3 in amino acids: CASGSSPSYNEQFF. Based on the CDR3 plus reference TRBV7-3 and TRBJ2-1, the full variable domain is GAGVSQTPSNKVTEKGKYVELRCDPISGHTALYWYRQSLGQGPEFLIYFQGTGAADDSGLPNDRFFAVRPEGSVSTLKIQRTERGDSAVYLCASGSSPSYNEQFFGPGTRLTVL.

The chain is built from TRBV20-1 and TRBJ1-4. The germline V gene encodes CDR1 DFQATT and CDR2 SNEGSKA (reference sequence). This CDR3 spans 14 amino acids. CDR3 amino acids: CSATWREIGEKLFF.

The chain uses TRBV4-1 and TRBJ2-7. The CDR3 consists of 15 residues. The V gene's germline CDR1 is MGHRA and CDR2 YSYEKL. CDR3 region: CASSQGHAEIYEQYF.

The genes are TRBV20-1 and TRBJ2-6; there is no DNA to check the TCRdb D call of TRBD1. The germline CDR1 and CDR2 sequences are DFQATT and SNEGSKA (reference sequence). The CDR3 is 15 residues long. This CDR3 is CSAASTGYGANVLTF.

The J gene is TRBJ1-1, the V gene TRBV29-1; the TCRdb D gene call, TRBD1, has no DNA to confirm it. CDR1 is SQVTM, CDR2 ANQGSEA, per germline. The CDR3 sequence is 13 residues long. The CDR3: CSVAGTVESEAFF.

The chain has TRBV20-1 and TRBJ2-2; TCRdb selects TRBD1, and the lack of DNA leaves this call unchecked. CDR3 length: 17 residues. CDR1 and CDR2 from the germline V gene are DFQATT and SNEGSKA (reference sequence). CDR3: CSARDLSAPGFTGELFF.

The chain uses TRBV5-6 and TRBJ1-2; TCRdb returns TRBD1, unconfirmable since there is no DNA. Germline V gene sequence: CDR1 SGHDT, CDR2 YYEEEE. The CDR3 consists of 16 residues. The CDR3 region is CASIISWGTGKGGYTF.

This sequence joins TRBV6-5 and TRBJ2-5; TCRdb names TRBD1, which stays unverified in the absence of DNA. This CDR3 has 13 amino acids. Germline V gene lookup returns CDR1 MNHEY and CDR2 SVGAGI. The CDR3 here is CASSITGAETQYF.

The chain couples TRBV5-6 to TRBJ2-7; with no DNA, the TCRdb D assignment of TRBD1 cannot be verified. The CDR3 has 13 residues. Germline-derived CDR1 and CDR2 are SGHDT and YYEEEE. The CDR3 spells CASSSQGIDEQYF.

CDR3 protein: CSASGDGGDSNYGYTF. This rearrangement joins TRBV20-1 to TRBJ1-2; TCRdb picks TRBD1, but there is no DNA to check that call. Germline V gene data show CDR1 as DFQATT and CDR2 as SNEGSKA (reference sequence). This CDR3 has 16 residues.

This chain connects TRBV13 to TRBJ1-6; no DNA is available, so the TRBD1 call from TCRdb remains unchecked. Per the germline V gene, CDR1 is PRHDT and CDR2 is FYEKMQ (reference sequence). The CDR3 has 15 amino acids. The CDR3 loop is CASSFGQGGNSPLHF.

This sequence joins TRBV13 and TRBJ2-2. Germline lookup yields CDR1 PRHDT and CDR2 FYEKMQ (reference sequence). CDR3 length equals 14 residues. CDR3 sequence: CASSLGPNPGELFF.

The chain links TRBV7-2 to TRBJ2-5; TCRdb lists TRBD1, though no DNA is available to test this call. CDR1 is SGHTA, CDR2 FQGNSA, per germline. The CDR3 has 14 amino acids. CDR3 in amino acids: CASSGQGNRETQYF.

V and J are TRBV5-6 and TRBJ2-7. Germline loops: CDR1 SGHDT, CDR2 YYEEEE. This CDR3 is 15 amino acids long. The CDR3 here is CASGSQAGGSYEQYF.

The V gene is TRBV7-3, the J gene TRBJ2-5; TCRdb's D gene call, TRBD1, goes unchecked for lack of DNA. This CDR3 spans 15 amino acids. The germline gives CDR1 SGHTA, CDR2 FQGTGA. This CDR3 reads CASSTSGGPQETQYF.